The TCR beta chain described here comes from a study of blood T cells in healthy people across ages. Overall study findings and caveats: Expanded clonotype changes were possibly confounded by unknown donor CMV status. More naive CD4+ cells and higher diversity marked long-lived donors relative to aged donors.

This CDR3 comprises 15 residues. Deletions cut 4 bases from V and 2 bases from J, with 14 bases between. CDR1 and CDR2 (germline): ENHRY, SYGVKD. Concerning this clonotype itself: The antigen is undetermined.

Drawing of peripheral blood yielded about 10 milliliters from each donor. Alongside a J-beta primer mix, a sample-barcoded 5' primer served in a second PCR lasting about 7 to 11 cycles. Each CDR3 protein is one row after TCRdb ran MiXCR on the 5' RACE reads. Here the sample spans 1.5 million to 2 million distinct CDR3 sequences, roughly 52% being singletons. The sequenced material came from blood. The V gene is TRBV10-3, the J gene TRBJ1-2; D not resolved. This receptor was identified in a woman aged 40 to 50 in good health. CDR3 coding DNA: TGTGCCATCAGTGTACATGTAGCCAGGAACTATGGCTACACCTTC. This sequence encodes CAISVHVARNYGYTF.